The clone carrying this T cell receptor (beta chain) has just one count. Sequencing used immunoSEQ multiplex PCR; TCRdb keeps in-frame clones, though not all of them. This repertoire shows roughly 96,000 clones, almost 90% found once; its top ten account for approximately 24%. The data belong to a study of T cell responses to AZD1222 COVID-19 vaccine. CDR3 length: 16 residues. Germline V gene data show CDR1 as MNHEY and CDR2 as SMNVEV (reference sequence). The V segment lost 5 bases and the J segment 2 bases; nucleotides outside the gene matches: 5. This clonotype originated in an adult in good health. Sequenced material: peripheral blood, taken on day 0 of AZD1222 vaccination. J is TRBJ2-3 and V is TRBV27; the match to TRBD2 covers 12 bases. CDR3 region: CASSQLAGGLTDTQYF. In nucleotides, the CDR3 is TGTGCCAGCAGTCAACTAGCGGGAGGACTCACAGATACGCAGTATTTT.